One and the same sample provided the 20 T cell receptor beta chains below, sequenced in a study of T cell responses to AZD1222 COVID-19 vaccine (dated by TCRdb to the early 2020s). Library preparation was by the immunoSEQ multiplex PCR assay. TCRdb obtained this table from immuneACCESS and retained in-frame rearrangements with V and J assigned. These tables miss some clones; where compared with another copy, unresolved V genes account for less than half of the shortfall, and the remainder is unexplained. This sample comprises some 80,000 clones, 88% of them detected only once. The leading ten clones occupy about 9.1% of the sample. This specimen's time point label, interpreted: about 28 days (+/-7) after the second vaccine dose. Taken with the paper, the label for treatment or condition translates to: meningococcal conjugate vaccine given as trial control. This sample comprised peripheral blood, obtained 28 days after the second dose of the MenACWY control vaccine. These receptors all come from an adult who received the MenACWY meningococcal vaccine as a control.

The genes are TRBV9 and TRBJ1-2, with unresolved D. CDR3 length: 16 amino acids. CDR1 and CDR2 (germline): SGDLS, YYNGEE. Trimming took off 0 bases at V and 4 bases at J, with 16 bases between the two ends. The DNA for the CDR3 is TGTGCCAGCAGCGTAGAAGGGAGGCCTGTGGCCTATGGCTACACCTTC. Translating it yields CASSVEGRPVAYGYTF.

The V and J genes are TRBV30 and TRBJ1-1; no firm D call. The germline V and J ends were trimmed by 4 bases and 5 bases, with 11 bases remaining between them. This CDR3 is 12 amino acids long. Looked up from germline, CDR1 is GTSNPN and CDR2 is SVGIG (reference sequence). The CDR3 DNA follows: TGTGCCTGGATCCGCCGAGGTACTGAAGCTTTCTTT. Its protein is CAWIRRGTEAFF.

The genes are TRBV5-1 and TRBJ2-3, with a weak D call TRBD1 (5 bases). CDR3 length: 14 residues. Trimming took off 0 bases at V and 1 base at J, with 6 bases between the two ends. Germline CDR1 SGHRS, CDR2 YFSETQ. The CDR3 spells CASSLGGGTDTQYF. CDR3 bases: TGCGCCAGCAGCTTGGGGGGCGGCACAGATACGCAGTATTTT.

The V call is TRBV30, the J call TRBJ1-2; 7 bases are a match to TRBD1. Unmatched junction bases numbered 6, after V lost 0 bases and J lost 2 bases. Germline V lookup: CDR1 GTSNPN, CDR2 SVGIG (reference sequence). The CDR3 has 15 amino acids. DNA for the CDR3: TGTGCCTGGAGTGTAGGGGCAGGGGGGAACTATGGCTACACCTTC. As protein: CAWSVGAGGNYGYTF.

The chain combines TRBV7-9 with TRBJ1-2, with 7 bases fitting TRBD1. Germline CDR1 SEHNR, CDR2 FQNEAQ (reference sequence). The V segment lost 2 bases and the J segment 4 bases; nucleotides outside the gene matches: 10. CDR3 length: 16 residues. CDR3: CASSLSGTENLYGYTF. In nucleotides, the CDR3 is TGTGCCAGCAGCTTAAGTGGGACAGAGAACCTCTATGGCTACACCTTC.

This chain joins TRBV7-3 and TRBJ1-2, with 9 nucleotides matching TRBD1. V lost 4 bases and J lost 6; bases outside the gene matches: 3. The CDR3 has 13 residues. CDR1 and CDR2 from the germline V gene are SGHTA and FQGTGA. The CDR3 spells CASSSQGADGYTF. Here the CDR3 DNA reads TGTGCCAGCAGCTCACAGGGGGCAGATGGCTACACCTTC. The entire variable domain, with the rest obtained from reference TRBV7-3 and TRBJ1-2, is as follows: GAGVSQTPSNKVTEKGKYVELRCDPISGHTALYWYRQSLGQGPEFLIYFQGTGAADDSGLPNDRFFAVRPEGSVSTLKIQRTERGDSAVYLCASSSQGADGYTFGSGTRLTVV.

The chain combines TRBV29-1 with TRBJ1-2, with 7 bases matching TRBD1. Trimming at V came to 4 bases and at J to 0 bases, leaving 8 bases not matched to a gene. The CDR3 has 15 amino acids. Per germline, CDR1 SQVTM and CDR2 ANQGSEA. CDR3 sequence: CSVGQGLKANYGYTF. CDR3 nucleotide sequence: TGCAGCGTTGGACAGGGTCTGAAAGCTAACTATGGCTACACCTTC. The full variable domain, completed using reference TRBV29-1 and TRBJ1-2, is SAVISQKPSRDICQRGTSLTIQCQVDSQVTMMFWYRQQPGQSLTLIATANQGSEATYESGFVIDKFPISRPNLTFSTLTVSNMSPEDSSIYLCSVGQGLKANYGYTFGSGTRLTVV.

Points on this clone: At one end the junction does not follow the germline gene, possibly because of a read error. J is TRBJ1-1 and V is TRBV6-5, with D perhaps TRBD1 (5 bases). This CDR3 is 15 amino acids long. The germline gives CDR1 MNHEY, CDR2 SVGAGI. In nucleotides, the CDR3 is TGTGCCAGCAGAAGTGCGGCTTTCCGGGGGGTTCCTTCCAATTTT. This gives the protein CASRSAAFRGVPSNF.

This clone was detected once. The chain recombines TRBV5-4 with TRBJ2-1, with TRBD1 identical over 8 bases. Germline CDR1 is SGHNT and CDR2 is YYREEE (reference sequence). This CDR3 has 15 residues. V gave up 2 bases and J gave up 5 bases; unmatched junction bases: 6. The CDR3 reads CASSLYRGVDNEQFF. The CDR3 nucleotides read TGTGCCAGCAGCTTATACAGGGGGGTTGACAATGAGCAGTTCTTC.

The genes are TRBV5-6 and TRBJ2-6; D is possibly TRBD1 (6 bases). V was pared by 4 bases and J by 4 bases, with 6 bases between. This CDR3 is 13 amino acids long. The germline CDR1 and CDR2 sequences are SGHDT and YYEEEE. CDR3 nucleotide sequence: TGTGCCAGCAGCGGACAGGGGGCCAACGTCCTGACTTTC. Its translation is CASSGQGANVLTF.

The V and J genes are TRBV15 and TRBJ2-1; 9 nucleotides match TRBD2. Germline assignment: CDR1 LNHNV and CDR2 YYDKDF (reference sequence). This CDR3 region has 17 residues. With V trimmed by 1 base and J by 4 bases, 8 bases remained unmatched. The CDR3 nucleotides are TGTGCCACCAGCAGAGGAGGATCGACTAGCGGATACAATGAGCAGTTCTTC. Translating gives CATSRGGSTSGYNEQFF.

The chain joins TRBV30 to TRBJ1-3, with TRBD1 as a possible D gene (5 bases). CDR1 is GTSNPN, CDR2 SVGIG, per germline (reference sequence). V lost 1 base and J 5 bases, leaving 21 bases between the germline ends. The CDR3 totals 17 residues. The CDR3 DNA reads TGTGCCTGGAGTGACAATCCCGGGACCCCCTCGAGAAACACCATATATTTT. Its protein product is CAWSDNPGTPSRNTIYF.

The chain links TRBV18 to TRBJ2-1; no clear D. Per the germline V gene, CDR1 is KGHSH and CDR2 is LQKENI. There are 15 residues in the CDR3. Trimming left V 1 base short and J 3 bases short, with 10 bases between. CDR3 DNA sequence: TGTGCCAGCTCACCACAGGAAGGAAGCTACAATGAGCAGTTCTTC. Translation gives CASSPQEGSYNEQFF.

The gene calls are TRBV5-1 and TRBJ1-2; 7 bases line up with TRBD1. The CDR3 spans 13 residues. Germline V lookup: CDR1 SGHRS, CDR2 YFSETQ. After removal of 4 bases from V and 11 bases from J, the junction contained 11 bases not matched to a gene. Here the CDR3 DNA reads TGCGCCAGCAGCCAGGGGGACGGGTCGGAATACACCTTC. Translating it yields CASSQGDGSEYTF.

This clone was picked up one time. The rearrangement joins TRBV10-3 to TRBJ2-3; D is undetermined. Germline lookup yields CDR1 ENHRY and CDR2 SYGVKD. The CDR3 contains 18 residues. V gave up 0 bases and J gave up 0 bases, with 16 bases separating them. The CDR3 DNA follows: TGTGCCATCAGTGAGTCGCGGTCTGCCGCCCCAAGCACAGATACGCAGTATTTT. This sequence encodes CAISESRSAAPSTDTQYF.

This clone has just a few counts. In the same sample, other DNA sequences code for this CDR3. The chain links TRBV5-1 to TRBJ2-5; D is ambiguous. Trimming took 2 bases from V and 1 from J, leaving 0 bases between them. The germline CDR1 and CDR2 sequences are SGHRS and YFSETQ. The CDR3 runs 11 residues. The CDR3 DNA reads TGCGCCAGCAGCTTCCAAGAGACCCAGTACTTC. Its protein product is CASSFQETQYF.

The V and J genes are TRBV5-4 and TRBJ2-7; D unclear. Trimming took 1 base from V and 0 from J, leaving 8 bases between them. The CDR3 contains 14 residues. Per the germline V gene, CDR1 is SGHNT and CDR2 is YYREEE (reference sequence). The CDR3 here is CASSLQDPSYEQYF. The CDR3 DNA reads TGTGCCAGCAGCTTGCAGGACCCCTCCTACGAGCAGTACTTC.

This rearrangement joins TRBV5-8 to TRBJ2-6; 9 bases are a match to TRBD1. Germline CDR1 is SGHTS and CDR2 is YDEGEE. This CDR3 region has 18 residues. Germline trimming cut 4 bases from V and 0 bases from J; bases unmatched to any gene: 8. CDR3 in amino acids: CASSGTGTGISGANVLTF. The CDR3 DNA follows: TGTGCCAGCAGCGGCACCGGGACAGGGATCTCTGGGGCCAACGTCCTGACTTTC.

The chain uses TRBV5-4 and TRBJ2-7; 8 bases agree with TRBD2. CDR1 and CDR2 from the germline V gene are SGHNT and YYREEE (reference sequence). The junction had 7 bases not matched to a gene; V was cut back by 2 bases and J by 6 bases. This CDR3 is 14 amino acids long. DNA of the CDR3: TGTGCCAGCAGCTTAGGCTCTAGCGGGCGCGAGCAGTACTTC. Residues: CASSLGSSGREQYF.

This clone was seen just once. The rearrangement links TRBV9 to TRBJ2-2; TRBD1 aligns across 9 bases. The germline gives CDR1 SGDLS, CDR2 YYNGEE. This CDR3 has 18 amino acids. Trimming removed 0 bases from V and 2 bases from J; junction bases left unmatched: 8. In DNA, the CDR3 is TGTGCCAGCAGCGTAGGGGGATATACAGGGGGCAACACCGGGGAGCTGTTTTTT. Its translation: CASSVGGYTGGNTGELFF.